The TCR beta chain under discussion was sequenced for a study of T-cell memory formation after mild COVID-19. V was shortened by 1 base and J by 4 bases, with 6 bases between the two germline ends. The CDR3 is made up of 12 amino acids. Germline V lookup: CDR1 GTSNPN, CDR2 SVGIG (reference sequence). To note about this clonotype: What it binds is unknown.

5'RACE, which relied on constant-segment primers, yielded TCR alpha and TCR beta cDNA libraries carrying sample barcodes and UMIs. TCRdb itself ran the 5' RACE reads through MiXCR, one entry per CDR3 protein. The sample shows 400,000 to 550,000 distinct CDR3 sequences, around a quarter of them seen only once. General observations from the study: Those CD4+ clones that contracted were mainly in CM and EM (CD8+ ones in EMRA). A balance of CD4 and CD8 characterized clones contracting day 15 to 85, whereas later expanders leaned CD4+. Memory sampled before infection contained some responding clones, suggesting cross-reactive memory joined.

The chain couples TRBV30 to TRBJ2-3; D is tentatively TRBD1 or TRBD2 (5 bases each). The sample was PBMCs or a T cell subset sorted from them (not recorded which). The receptor was derived from an adult woman who had mild COVID-19 (a few samples of this study predate the infection). Cell type and time point are not known. In DNA form, the CDR3 reads TGTGCCTGGAGTGGGGGGTCAGATACGCAGTATTTT. It yields the protein CAWSGGSDTQYF.